This is a list of T cell receptor beta chains from one sample in a study of early T cells in non-severe SARS-CoV-2 infection. TCRdb re-called the 5' RACE reads with MiXCR, one entry per CDR3 protein. The sample shows about 46,000 distinct CDR3 sequences, less than 9.5% of them seen only once. Sequenced material: whole blood, taken at baseline. All receptors come from an adult who was a healthcare worker with PCR-confirmed SARS-CoV-2 infection or an uninfected control (not recorded which). The CDR3 runs from the conserved cysteine through the conserved F or W. Size is stated for part of the rows, as once, few or many counts, or as a class when the clone is expanded.

clone_size,v_call,cdr3_aa
many,TRBV28,CASRTSTVYSGYTF
few,TRBV3-1,CASSQDRRLTSGGYEQYF
many,TRBV29-1,CSVEVARSYNEQFF
NA,TRBV20-1,CSASGLNYGYTF
many,TRBV11-2,CASSLEASGDSRWTQYF
NA,TRBV28,CASKKNRMNTEAFF
NA,TRBV20-1,CSARVSAHREETQYF
many,TRBV7-9,CASSKSYRDYGYTF
few,TRBV11-3,CASSGRTRGGGETQYF
many,TRBV7-7,CASSPSTGEGNEQFF
few,TRBV27,CASSLTGFIRGYTF
NA,TRBV11-2,CASSPTTGELFF
few,TRBV4-1,CASSQDWDRGLWNTGELFF
many,TRBV2,CASNGQGANSPLHF
few,TRBV12-3/TRBV12-4,CASSGRPGLARYEQYF
NA,TRBV4-3,CASSQNRADTQYF
NA,TRBV18,CASSTVGTVSGNTIYF
NA,TRBV3-1,CASSLRTGATEAFF
few,TRBV7-8,CASSLAGRGFAEAFF
many,TRBV19,CASSIDPSEGSYNQPQHF
many,TRBV5-1,CASSLAGTLTETQYF
NA,TRBV5-1,CASSLAGQCGYGYTF
few,TRBV7-2,CASSPVGTNYNEQFF
few,TRBV9,CASSTGTGPYNEQFF
many,TRBV4-1,CASSGIGYTF
few,TRBV11-2,CASSLDLGEQYF
NA,TRBV20-1,CSVTSGSSYNEQFF